This TCR beta chain emerged from a study of T cells in localized non-small cell lung cancer. Study results and limitations: Adjacent lung had a median about 60 of the 100 largest tumor clones. It remains possible that heterogeneity exists, since only one tumor region was sequenced.

Turning to this clone: Antigen specificity is unknown.

Sequencing used immunoSEQ multiplex PCR; TCRdb keeps in-frame clones, though not all of them. This sample has approximately 35,000 clones, with 75% to 95% found just once. Trimming took off 2 bases at V and 4 bases at J, with 15 bases between the two ends. Germline-derived CDR1 and CDR2 are LNHDA and SQIVND (reference sequence). The CDR3 sequence is 16 residues long. This TCR was sampled from a female donor at least 60 years old with stage II lung adenocarcinoma. The sequencing used peripheral blood mononuclear cells, collected before any cancer treatment. The chain is built from TRBV19 and TRBJ2-1, with D unresolved. CDR3 protein: CASSIRSGLGYNEQFF. Here the CDR3 DNA reads TGTGCCAGTAGTATAAGATCCGGGTTAGGATACAATGAGCAGTTCTTC.